This T cell receptor beta chain was sequenced during a study of blood T cell repertoires in COVID-19. Study overall: From the United States, Italy and Spain came samples of acute and convalescent COVID-19. T cells, B-cell-depleted T cells, or PBMCs supplied cDNA or gDNA.

As processed by the authors: Reference gene primer amplification gave estimated nucleated cell counts. Some clones are missing from TCRdb's copy, which holds only in-frame ones; the method was immunoSEQ multiplex PCR. For V, J and clone size, that table is used; D and trimming come from the DNA. Of 190,000 or so clones listed, over 75% are singletons. V was pared by 4 bases and J by 3 bases, with 10 bases of the junction left unmatched. The CDR3 totals 16 residues. The germline V gene has CDR1 SGHRS and CDR2 YFSETQ. The specimen sequenced was peripheral blood. The clonotype originates from a man aged 50 to 59 who had recovered from COVID-19. J is TRBJ2-7 and V is TRBV5-1; 10 nucleotides agree with TRBD2. The CDR3 DNA sequence: TGCGCCAGCAGCCGATCTATCGGGACTAGCGACTACGAGCAGTACTTC. It translates to CASSRSIGTSDYEQYF.